The sequence of this T cell receptor beta chain was determined in a study of blood T cell repertoires in COVID-19. Study-wide background: Sources were T cells, B-cell-depleted T cells, or PBMCs; the material itself was cDNA or gDNA.

In the authors' workflow: The authors estimated nucleated cell counts from reference gene primer amplification. Assay: immunoSEQ multiplex PCR; the TCRdb copy retains only in-frame clones and omits some. V and J calls and clone size follow that table, whereas D and trimming were derived from the DNA. Here the sample spans some 190,000 clones, around nine tenths being singletons. Germline V CDR1 and CDR2: SGHAT, FQNNGV. The V end lost 6 bases, the J end lost 1 base, and 16 bases lay between the germline ends. This CDR3 is built from 15 residues. The sequenced sample consisted of peripheral blood. The rearrangement uses TRBV11-2 and TRBJ2-7; unclear D gene. The receptor comes from a middle-aged woman who had recovered from COVID-19. CDR3 coding DNA: TGTGCCAGCAGTCACGGGTTCTTCCGTTCCTACGAGCAGTACTTC. Amino acid sequence: CASSHGFFRSYEQYF.